This T cell receptor beta chain emerged from a study of T cells in Graves' hyperthyroidism and ophthalmopathy. Study-level background: The initial diagnosis was the point when peripheral blood was collected, ahead of any treatment. Study outcomes and limitations: Researchers found most expanded thyroid clonotypes above 0.001 in blood as well.

Trimming left V 5 bases short and J 3 bases short, with 13 bases between. The germline gives CDR1 MNHNS, CDR2 SASEGT. The CDR3 runs 15 residues. About this clonotype: Antigen specificity is unknown.

Using RNA transcripts as the source, TCR beta CDR3 regions were amplified. The study used the HTBI primer set for a first-round RT-PCR of the TCR CDR3. TCRdb called the multiplex PCR reads again in MiXCR, with one record for every CDR3 protein. Found here are a few hundred thousand distinct CDR3 sequences, 15% to 20% of them singletons; the top ten hold about 16%. Material for sequencing was blood. This chain links TRBV6-1 with TRBJ2-2, with D unclear. The sequence was obtained from a woman in her late teens or twenties with Graves' ophthalmopathy. CDR3 loop: CASSYGGPDTGELFF. The CDR3 DNA reads TGTGCCAGCAGTTATGGCGGACCGGACACCGGGGAGCTGTTTTTT.